Listed below are T cell receptor beta chains from one sample, sequenced in a study of blood T cell repertoires in COVID-19. TCRdb's table, derived via immunoSEQ multiplex PCR, lists solely in-frame clones and lacks some. The sample holds under 200,000 clones; roughly 77% are singletons and the top ten take roughly 5.6%. The sample comprised peripheral blood. The receptors originated from a middle-aged woman with COVID-19, enrolled during active disease. CDR3s include the opening cysteine and the closing phenylalanine or tryptophan. D genes are given only for firm matches. Not every row has a clone size; where given, it reads once, few, many or a size class.

size,J,D,V,DNA,CDR3
.,TRBJ2-5,TRBD1,TRBV7-7,TGTGCCAGCAGCCCCTGGACAGGGGGGGAGACCCAGTACTTC,CASSPWTGGETQYF
.,TRBJ2-2,TRBD1,TRBV24-1,TGTGCCACCAGTGATTTGGGACAGGGAGGCGCCGGGGAGCTGTTTTTT,CATSDLGQGGAGELFF
.,TRBJ1-3,.,TRBV28,TGTGCCAGCAGTGTATACAGTACTGGAAACACCATATATTTT,CASSVYSTGNTIYF
.,TRBJ2-3,TRBD2,TRBV5-6,TGTGCCAGCAGCTTGCGCAGGCTAGCGGGAGGGCCAGATACGCAGTATTTT,CASSLRRLAGGPDTQYF
.,TRBJ2-7,TRBD1,TRBV10-1,TGCGCCACCGGACAGGCATCCTACGAGCAGTACTTC,CATGQASYEQYF
.,TRBJ2-2,.,TRBV24-1,TGTGCCACCAGTGATGTACAGGTGGGGAACACCGGGGAGCTGTTTTTT,CATSDVQVGNTGELFF
.,TRBJ2-5,.,TRBV4-1,TGCGCCAGCAGCCGAGATGTAGCGCAAGAGACCCAGTACTTC,CASSRDVAQETQYF
.,TRBJ2-3,.,TRBV2,TGTGCCAGCAGCAGAGAGAGGGGGACAGATACGCAGTATTTT,CASSRERGTDTQYF
.,TRBJ1-4,.,TRBV3-1/TRBV3-2,TGTGCCAGCAGTTCCAGGCAGGGGCTCCTCACCAATGAAAAACTGTTTTTT,CASSSRQGLLTNEKLFF
.,TRBJ2-1,TRBD2,TRBV25-1,TGTGCCAGCAGTGAGCCCCGCGGGGGAGAGCAGTTCTTC,CASSEPRGGEQFF
once,TRBJ1-6,.,TRBV18,TGTGCCAGCTCACTACAGGCCCCAACAAATAATTCACCCCTCCACTTT,CASSLQAPTNNSPLHF
once,TRBJ2-2,TRBD2,TRBV12-5,TGTGCTAGTGGTCTAGGAGCGGGAGGTTTCGGGGAGCTGTTTTTT,CASGLGAGGFGELFF
.,TRBJ1-6,.,TRBV6-4,TGTGCCAGCAGTCTTAACGAAGGGGTTTCACCCCTCCACTTT,CASSLNEGVSPLHF
.,TRBJ2-7,TRBD1,TRBV19,TGTGCCAGTAGTATAGGAATACGGACAGGGGGCGAGCAGTACTTC,CASSIGIRTGGEQYF
.,TRBJ1-2,.,TRBV5-6,TGTGCCAGCAGCCCAGGGGTAGGTGGCTACACCTTC,CASSPGVGGYTF
few,TRBJ1-2,.,TRBV5-8,TGTGCCAGCAGCTTGGATCCAGCGAGAGCTTATGGCTACACCTTC,CASSLDPARAYGYTF
.,TRBJ2-7,.,TRBV2,TGTGCCAGCACCGCTGGGGAGAGCTCCTACGAGCAGTACTTC,CASTAGESSYEQYF
.,TRBJ1-3,.,TRBV29-1,TGCAGCGTTGGGTATGAGGGAAACACCATATATTTT,CSVGYEGNTIYF
.,TRBJ1-4,.,TRBV4-1,TGCGCCAGCAGCGAAGACCGGGACCGGGGGGCCGAAAAACTGTTTTTT,CASSEDRDRGAEKLFF
.,TRBJ1-3,.,TRBV21-1,TGTGCCAGCAGCAGCCAGACAGCTGCGCAGACCTCTGGAAACACCATATATTTT,CASSSQTAAQTSGNTIYF
.,TRBJ2-1,TRBD1,TRBV6-5,TGTGCCACCACAGGGGGCGACTACAATGAGCAGTTCTTC,CATTGGDYNEQFF
.,TRBJ1-5,TRBD1,TRBV2,TGTGCCAGCTTACAGGGGAGTAGCAATCAGCCCCAGCATTTT,CASLQGSSNQPQHF
once,TRBJ1-5,.,TRBV24-1,TGTGCCACCTCTAACAGTTATAGCAATCAGCCCCAGCATTTT,CATSNSYSNQPQHF
many,TRBJ1-3,.,TRBV6-5,TGTGCCAGCAGTTCCGGGACAGGAAACACCATATATTTT,CASSSGTGNTIYF
.,TRBJ2-5,TRBD2,TRBV25-1,TGTGCCAGCAGGCTAGCGGGTGGGCGGGCCCAGTACTTC,CASRLAGGRAQYF
.,TRBJ1-6,.,TRBV30,TGTGCCTGGAGACGCCAGGGCGTCAATAATTCACCCCTCCACTTT,CAWRRQGVNNSPLHF
.,TRBJ1-2,.,TRBV15,TGTGCCACCAGCAGAGATGCGGCGGGCTATGGCTACACCTTC,CATSRDAAGYGYTF
.,TRBJ1-2,TRBD1,TRBV4-1,TGCGCCAGCAGCCTTGGGGACAGAGCTAACTATGGCTACACCTTC,CASSLGDRANYGYTF
few,TRBJ2-1,.,TRBV7-2,TGTGCCAGCAGCTTGGGCGGTAGCGATTACTCATCGGGGCAGTTCTTC,CASSLGGSDYSSGQFF
.,TRBJ2-3,TRBD2,TRBV27,TGTGCCAGCAGTCTGGGACTAGCGGGTGGAGATACGCAGTATTTT,CASSLGLAGGDTQYF
.,TRBJ1-4,TRBD1,TRBV4-1,TGCGCCAGCAGCCAAGCGTCGGGACAGTTAAATGAAAAACTGTTTTTT,CASSQASGQLNEKLFF
.,TRBJ2-7,.,TRBV19,TGTGCCAGTAGTATCGAGGAGCAGGGGTGGAACGAGCAGTACTTC,CASSIEEQGWNEQYF
few,TRBJ1-3,TRBD1,TRBV7-9,TGTGCCAGCAGCTTAGAAAGGACAGGCTCAAGAAACACCATATATTTT,CASSLERTGSRNTIYF
.,TRBJ1-4,TRBD1,TRBV5-1,TGCGCCACCTCGACAGGGGGGGCTAATGAAAAACTGTTTTTT,CATSTGGANEKLFF
once,TRBJ2-5,.,TRBV19,TGTGCCAGTAGGAAGTCGGCAGGGATCGAGACCCAGTACTTC,CASRKSAGIETQYF
.,TRBJ2-1,.,TRBV7-9,TGTGCCAGCAGCCCTTGGGGGGGGCGGCTAGCGAGTAATGAGCAGTTCTTC,CASSPWGGRLASNEQFF
.,TRBJ1-1,.,TRBV29-1,TGCAGCGCATTGACAGAGAACACTGAAGCTTTCTTT,CSALTENTEAFF